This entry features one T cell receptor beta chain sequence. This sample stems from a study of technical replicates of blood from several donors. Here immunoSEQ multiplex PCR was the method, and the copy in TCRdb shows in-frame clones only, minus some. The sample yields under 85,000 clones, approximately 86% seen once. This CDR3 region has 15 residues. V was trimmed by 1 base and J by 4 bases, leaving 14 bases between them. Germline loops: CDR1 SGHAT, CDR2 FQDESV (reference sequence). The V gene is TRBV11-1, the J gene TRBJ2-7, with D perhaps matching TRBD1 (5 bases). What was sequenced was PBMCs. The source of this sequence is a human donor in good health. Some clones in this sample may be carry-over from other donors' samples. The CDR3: CASSLGLDSPYEQYF. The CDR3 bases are TGTGCCAGCAGCTTAGGCCTCGACAGTCCTTACGAGCAGTACTTC.